The 5 T cell receptor beta chains below were found in one sample sequenced in a study of blood T cells in healthy people across ages. Together with a sample-barcoded 5' primer, a J-beta primer mix was included in a second PCR lasting 7 to 11 cycles. TCRdb itself ran the 5' RACE reads through MiXCR, one entry per CDR3 protein. The sample includes some 1 million distinct CDR3 sequences, under 45% of them seen just once. What was sequenced was blood. All receptors come from a woman between 55 and 75 years old in good health.

This chain connects TRBV4-1 to TRBJ2-3; D not resolved. V shed 3 bases and J shed 11 bases, with 15 bases lying between them. CDR1 and CDR2 (germline): MGHRA, YSYEKL. The CDR3 extends over 13 amino acids. CDR3 protein: CASSQTDGYVQYF. CDR3 bases: TGCGCCAGCAGCCAGACCGACGGATATGTGCAGTATTTT.

V is TRBV29-1 and J is TRBJ1-1, with D hard to call. Trimming left V 3 bases short and J 0 bases short, with 8 bases between. The CDR3 contains 13 residues. Germline CDR1 reads SQVTM; CDR2 reads ANQGSEA. The CDR3 spells CSVESGMNTEAFF. For the CDR3, the DNA is TGCAGCGTTGAGTCGGGTATGAACACTGAAGCTTTCTTT.

This clonotype has just a few counts. The rearrangement links TRBV28 to TRBJ2-7; TRBD2 might be the D (6 bases). Germline assignment: CDR1 MDHEN and CDR2 SYDVKM. Trimming shortened V by 5 bases and J by 3 bases, and 14 bases separated the two germline ends. This CDR3 contains 14 residues. The CDR3 sequence: CASSPGLSRYEQYF. DNA of the CDR3: TGTGCCAGCAGTCCCGGACTATCTCGCTACGAGCAGTACTTC.

V gene TRBV5-1 combines with J gene TRBJ2-1; D could derive from TRBD1 or TRBD2 (5 bases each). CDR3 length equals 15 residues. Trimming stripped 4 bases from V and 6 bases from J, with 17 bases between. Per germline, CDR1 SGHRS and CDR2 YFSETQ. The CDR3: CASSGGQDAGNEQFF. As DNA, the CDR3 is TGCGCCAGCAGCGGGGGTCAGGACGCAGGCAATGAGCAGTTCTTC.

The chain recombines TRBV18 with TRBJ2-7, with 8 bases lining up with TRBD1. The CDR3 is 15 residues long. V was clipped by 1 base and J by 2 bases; unmatched bases: 4. Germline V gene data show CDR1 as KGHSH and CDR2 as LQKENI. The CDR3 coding sequence is TGTGCCAGCTCACCACAGCAACAGGGGGCCTACGAGCAGTACTTC. Protein sequence: CASSPQQQGAYEQYF.